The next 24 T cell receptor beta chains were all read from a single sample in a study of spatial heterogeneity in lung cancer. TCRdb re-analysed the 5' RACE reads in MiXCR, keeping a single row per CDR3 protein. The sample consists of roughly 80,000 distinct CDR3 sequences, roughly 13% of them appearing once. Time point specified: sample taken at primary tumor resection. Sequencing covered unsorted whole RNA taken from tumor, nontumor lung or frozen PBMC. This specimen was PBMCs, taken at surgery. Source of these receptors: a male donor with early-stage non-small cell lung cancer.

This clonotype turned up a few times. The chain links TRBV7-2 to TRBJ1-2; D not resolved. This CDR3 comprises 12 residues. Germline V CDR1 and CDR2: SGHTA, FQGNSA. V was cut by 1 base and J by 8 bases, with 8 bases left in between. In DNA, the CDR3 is TGTGCCAGCAGCTTAGAGCAGTGGGGCTACACCTTC. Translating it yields CASSLEQWGYTF.

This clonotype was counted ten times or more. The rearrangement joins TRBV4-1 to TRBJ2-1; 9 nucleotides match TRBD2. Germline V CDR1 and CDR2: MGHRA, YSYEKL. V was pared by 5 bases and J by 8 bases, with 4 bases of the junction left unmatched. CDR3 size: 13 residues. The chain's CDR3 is CASSRAGGDEQFF. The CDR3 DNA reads TGCGCCAGCAGCAGAGCGGGGGGTGATGAGCAGTTCTTC.

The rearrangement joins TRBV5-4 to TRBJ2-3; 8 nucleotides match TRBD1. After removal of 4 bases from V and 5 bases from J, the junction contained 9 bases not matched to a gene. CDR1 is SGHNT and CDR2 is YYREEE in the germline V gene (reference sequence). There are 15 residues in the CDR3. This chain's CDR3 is CASSQDRENIDTQYF. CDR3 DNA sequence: TGTGCCAGCAGCCAGGACAGGGAAAATATAGATACGCAGTATTTT.

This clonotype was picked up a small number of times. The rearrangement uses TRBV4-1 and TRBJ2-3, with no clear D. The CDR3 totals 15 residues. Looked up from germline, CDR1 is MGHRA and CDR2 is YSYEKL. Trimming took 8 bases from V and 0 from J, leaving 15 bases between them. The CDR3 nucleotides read TGCGCCAGCGCCCAAGCCCAGAGAAGCACAGATACGCAGTATTTT. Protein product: CASAQAQRSTDTQYF.

CDR3 sequence: CASSRDSYLRETQYF. The DNA of the CDR3 is TGTGCCAGCAGCCGGGACAGTTACCTTCGAGAGACCCAGTACTTC. V usage is TRBV2 and J usage is TRBJ2-5; 7 positions match TRBD1. V shed 6 bases and J 4 bases; nucleotides not matched to a gene: 11. Germline V gene lookup returns CDR1 SNHLY and CDR2 FYNNEI. CDR3 size: 15 residues.

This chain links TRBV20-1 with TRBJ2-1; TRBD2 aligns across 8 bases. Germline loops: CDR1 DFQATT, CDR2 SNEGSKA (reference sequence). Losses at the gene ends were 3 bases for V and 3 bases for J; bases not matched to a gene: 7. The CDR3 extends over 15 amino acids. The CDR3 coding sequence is TGCAGTGCTAGGGGGACGGGACTAGTCTACAATGAGCAGTTCTTC. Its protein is CSARGTGLVYNEQFF.

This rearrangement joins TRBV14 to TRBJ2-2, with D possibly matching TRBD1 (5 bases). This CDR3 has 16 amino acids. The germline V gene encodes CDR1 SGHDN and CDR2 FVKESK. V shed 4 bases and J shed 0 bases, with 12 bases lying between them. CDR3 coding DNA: TGTGCCAGCAGCCGAGAGACAGTCCCGAACACCGGGGAGCTGTTTTTT. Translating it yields CASSRETVPNTGELFF.

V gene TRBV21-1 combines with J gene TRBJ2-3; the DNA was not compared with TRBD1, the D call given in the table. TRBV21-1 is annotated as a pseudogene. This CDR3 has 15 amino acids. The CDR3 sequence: CASSKKGTGTDTQYF. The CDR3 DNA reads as TGTGCCAGCAGCAAGAAAGGGACAGGCACAGATACGCAGTATTTT.

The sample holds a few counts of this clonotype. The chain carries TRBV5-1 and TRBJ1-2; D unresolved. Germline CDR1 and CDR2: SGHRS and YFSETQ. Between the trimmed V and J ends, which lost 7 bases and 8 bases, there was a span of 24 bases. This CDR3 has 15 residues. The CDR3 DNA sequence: TGCGCCAGCGAACCTGGAGGGAGGGCAGCCAGCGGCTACACCTTC. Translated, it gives CASEPGGRAASGYTF. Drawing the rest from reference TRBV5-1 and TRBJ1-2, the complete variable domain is KAGVTQTPRYLIKTRGQQVTLSCSPISGHRSVSWYQQTPGQGLQFLFEYFSETQRNKGNFPGRFSGRQFSNSRSEMNVSTLELGDSALYLCASEPGGRAASGYTFGSGTRLTVV.

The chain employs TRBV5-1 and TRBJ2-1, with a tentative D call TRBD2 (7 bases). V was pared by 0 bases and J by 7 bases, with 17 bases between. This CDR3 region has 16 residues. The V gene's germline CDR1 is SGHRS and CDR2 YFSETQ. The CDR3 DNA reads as TGCGCCAGCAGCTTGGATCCGGGGGGCCGGTCGAATGAGCAGTTCTTC. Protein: CASSLDPGGRSNEQFF.

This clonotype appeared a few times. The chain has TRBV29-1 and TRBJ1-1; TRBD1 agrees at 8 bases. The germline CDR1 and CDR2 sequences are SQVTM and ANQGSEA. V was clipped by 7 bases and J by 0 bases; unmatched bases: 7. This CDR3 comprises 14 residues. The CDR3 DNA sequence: TGCAGCGCCGGACAGGGAGTTATGAACACTGAAGCTTTCTTT. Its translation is CSAGQGVMNTEAFF.

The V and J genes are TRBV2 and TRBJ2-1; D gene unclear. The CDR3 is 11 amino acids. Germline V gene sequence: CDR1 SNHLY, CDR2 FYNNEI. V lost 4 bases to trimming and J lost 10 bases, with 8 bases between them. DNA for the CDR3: TGTGCCAGCAGTGCCGCCCCGGAGCAGTTCTTC. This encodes CASSAAPEQFF.

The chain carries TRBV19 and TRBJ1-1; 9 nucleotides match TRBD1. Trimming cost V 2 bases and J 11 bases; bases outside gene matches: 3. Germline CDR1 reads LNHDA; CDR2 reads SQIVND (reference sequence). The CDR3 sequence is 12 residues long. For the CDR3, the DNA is TGTGCCAGTAGTATAAAACAGGGGGCGGCTTTCTTT. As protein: CASSIKQGAAFF.

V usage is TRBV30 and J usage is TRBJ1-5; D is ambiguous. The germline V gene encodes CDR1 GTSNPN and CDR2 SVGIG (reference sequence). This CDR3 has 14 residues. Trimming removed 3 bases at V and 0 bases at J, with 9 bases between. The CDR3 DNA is TGTGCCTGGAGCGGGCAGATTAGCAATCAGCCCCAGCATTTT. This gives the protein CAWSGQISNQPQHF.

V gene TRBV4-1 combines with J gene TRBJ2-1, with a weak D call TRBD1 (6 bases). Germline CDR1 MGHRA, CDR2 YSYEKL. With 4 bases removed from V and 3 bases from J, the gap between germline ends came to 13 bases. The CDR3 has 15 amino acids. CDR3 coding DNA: TGCGCCAGCAGCCCCCGGGCAGGGGACTACAATGAGCAGTTCTTC. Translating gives CASSPRAGDYNEQFF.

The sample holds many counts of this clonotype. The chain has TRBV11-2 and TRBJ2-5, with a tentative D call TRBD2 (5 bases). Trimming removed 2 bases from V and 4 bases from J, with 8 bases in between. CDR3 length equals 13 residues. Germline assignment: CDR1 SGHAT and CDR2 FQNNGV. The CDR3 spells CASSLPGRETQYF. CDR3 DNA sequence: TGTGCCAGCAGCTTACCGGGAAGAGAGACCCAGTACTTC. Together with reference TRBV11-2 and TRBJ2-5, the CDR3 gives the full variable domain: EAGVAQSPRYKIIEKRQSVAFWCNPISGHATLYWYQQILGQGPKLLIQFQNNGVVDDSQLPKDRFSAERLKGVDSTLKIQPAKLEDSAVYLCASSLPGRETQYFGPGTRLLVL.

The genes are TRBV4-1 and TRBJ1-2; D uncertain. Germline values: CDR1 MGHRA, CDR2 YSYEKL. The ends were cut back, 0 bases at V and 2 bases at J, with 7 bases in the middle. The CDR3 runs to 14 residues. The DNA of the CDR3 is TGCGCCAGCAGCCAAGATTGGAACAACTATGGCTACACCTTC. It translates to CASSQDWNNYGYTF.

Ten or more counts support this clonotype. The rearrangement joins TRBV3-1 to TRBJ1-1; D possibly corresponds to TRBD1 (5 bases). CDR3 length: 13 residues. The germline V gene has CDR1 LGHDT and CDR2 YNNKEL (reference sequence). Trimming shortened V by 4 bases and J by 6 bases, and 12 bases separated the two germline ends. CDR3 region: CASSPAAGPEAFF. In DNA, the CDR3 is TGTGCCAGCAGCCCCGCAGCGGGACCTGAAGCTTTCTTT.

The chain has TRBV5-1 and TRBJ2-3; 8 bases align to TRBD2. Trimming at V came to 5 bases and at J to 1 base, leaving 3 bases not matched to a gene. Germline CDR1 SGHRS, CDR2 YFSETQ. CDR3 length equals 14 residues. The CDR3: CASSAGLGTDTQYF. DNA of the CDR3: TGCGCCAGCAGTGCGGGACTAGGCACAGATACGCAGTATTTT.

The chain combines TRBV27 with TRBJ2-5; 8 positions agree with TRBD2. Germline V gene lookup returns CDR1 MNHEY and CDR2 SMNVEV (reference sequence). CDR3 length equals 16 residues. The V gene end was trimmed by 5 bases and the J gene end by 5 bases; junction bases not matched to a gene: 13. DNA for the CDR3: TGTGCCAGCAGTCCCCTGTTAGCGGGACTCCCGGAGACCCAGTACTTC. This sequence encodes CASSPLLAGLPETQYF.

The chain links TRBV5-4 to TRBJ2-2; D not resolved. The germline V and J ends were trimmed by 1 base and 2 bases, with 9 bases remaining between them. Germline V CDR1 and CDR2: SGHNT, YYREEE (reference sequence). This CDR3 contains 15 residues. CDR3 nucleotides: TGTGCCAGCAGCTTGTCTAGAGCCAACACCGGGGAGCTGTTTTTT. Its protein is CASSLSRANTGELFF.

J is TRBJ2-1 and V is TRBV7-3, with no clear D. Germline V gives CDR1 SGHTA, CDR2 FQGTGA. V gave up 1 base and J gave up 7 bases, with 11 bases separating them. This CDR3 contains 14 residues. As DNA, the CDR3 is TGTGCCAGCAGCTTAAGGTTGGATGGTAATGAGCAGTTCTTC. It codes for CASSLRLDGNEQFF.

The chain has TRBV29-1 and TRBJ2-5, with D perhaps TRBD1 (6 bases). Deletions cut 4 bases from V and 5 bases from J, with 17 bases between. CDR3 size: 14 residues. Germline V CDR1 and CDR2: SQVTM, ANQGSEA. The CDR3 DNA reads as TGCAGCGTTGGTATTGGTACAGGGACGGAGACCCAGTACTTC. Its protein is CSVGIGTGTETQYF.

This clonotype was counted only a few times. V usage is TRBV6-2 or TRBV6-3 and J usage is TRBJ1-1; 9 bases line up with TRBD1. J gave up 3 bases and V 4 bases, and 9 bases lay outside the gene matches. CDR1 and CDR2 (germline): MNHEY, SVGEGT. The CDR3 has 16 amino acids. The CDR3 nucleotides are TGTGCCAGCAGTTCGCCCCCGGGACAGGGCGACACTGAAGCTTTCTTT. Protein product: CASSSPPGQGDTEAFF.